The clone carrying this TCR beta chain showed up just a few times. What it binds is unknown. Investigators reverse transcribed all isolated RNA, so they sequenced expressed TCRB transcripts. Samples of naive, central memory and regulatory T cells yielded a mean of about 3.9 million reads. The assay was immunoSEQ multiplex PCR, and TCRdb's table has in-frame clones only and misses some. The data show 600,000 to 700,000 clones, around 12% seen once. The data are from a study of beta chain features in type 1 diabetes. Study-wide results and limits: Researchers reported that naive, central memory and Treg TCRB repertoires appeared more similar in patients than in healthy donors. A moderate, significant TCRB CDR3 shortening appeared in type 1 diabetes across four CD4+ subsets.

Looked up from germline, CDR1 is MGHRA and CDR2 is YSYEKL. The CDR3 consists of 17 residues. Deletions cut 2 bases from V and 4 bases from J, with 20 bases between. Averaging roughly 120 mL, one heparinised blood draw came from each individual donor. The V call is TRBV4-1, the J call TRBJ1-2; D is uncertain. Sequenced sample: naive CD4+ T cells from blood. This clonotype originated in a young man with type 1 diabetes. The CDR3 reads CASSQTLFEVAIYGYTF. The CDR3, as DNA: TGCGCCAGCAGCCAAACTTTATTCGAGGTTGCAATCTATGGCTACACCTTC.